This is a list of T cell receptor beta chains from one sample in a study of blood T cell repertoires in COVID-19. The assay was immunoSEQ multiplex PCR, and TCRdb's table has in-frame clones only and misses some. Among around 300,000 clones listed, roughly 84% were seen once. Sequencing input: peripheral blood. The source of these receptors is a man aged 45-65 years with active or convalescent COVID-19. The CDR3 runs from the conserved cysteine through the conserved F or W. Each record gives: V gene, CDR3 protein.

TRBV5-1	CASSLDRGNYGYTF
TRBV28	CATGAYTDTQYF
TRBV5-1	CASSLGIVENNEKLFF
TRBV29-1	CSVVTSGTVHEQYF
TRBV20-1	CSASARGTQPQHF
TRBV30	CAWSRSLDRGTGNTIYF
TRBV4-2	CASSQGAVNYGNTIYF
TRBV30	CAWSMVGHLSGNTIYF
TRBV12-5	CASGPSTGLNYGYTF
TRBV5-1	CASSLSLPGGYGYTF
TRBV5-6	CASSLGTGRVDEQFF
TRBV5-1	CASSPNTGAYEQYF
TRBV2	CASSEPTAEEKLFF
TRBV14	CASSQGGRNTEAFF
TRBV30	CAWRQIGLAGIHEQYF
TRBV28	CASSFRGNTEAFF
TRBV5-1	CASSFGEANYGYTF
TRBV30	CAWSVSGMNTEAFF
TRBV5-5	CASSFYGRFMNGYTF
TRBV7-3	CASSLAGLSYNEQFF
TRBV6-6	CASSSAGSPLHF